This paragraph reports one T cell receptor (beta chain). The sample belongs to a study of blood T cell repertoires in COVID-19. Study-wide background: Sites across the United States, Italy and Spain contributed samples from acute and convalescent COVID-19. PBMCs, B-cell-depleted T cells, or T cells provided the cDNA or gDNA that made up the material.

How the authors handled the data: Amplification of reference gene primers was used by the study to estimate nucleated cell counts. Clones were sequenced by immunoSEQ multiplex PCR, and TCRdb holds only the in-frame ones, with some missing. That table is the source of V, J and clone size, and D and trimming were worked out from the DNA. The table shows about 68,000 clones, with over 80% occurring only once. The germline V gene encodes CDR1 WNHNN and CDR2 SYGVQD (reference sequence). This CDR3 contains 13 residues. Trimming stripped 4 bases from V and 5 bases from J, with 10 bases between. The V call is TRBV10-1, the J call TRBJ2-3; tentatively, D is TRBD2 (6 bases). Sequenced sample: peripheral blood. The clonotype was recovered from a human donor in a cohort sampled during active COVID-19. Written as DNA, the CDR3 is TGCGCCAGCAGTGGGCCCGGGGGAGATACGCAGTATTTT. Translating it yields CASSGPGGDTQYF.